This TCR beta chain was found in a study of graft-versus-host responses after intestinal transplantation. Study results and caveats: GvH clones were found in recipient marrow; some appeared first in ileum or blood.

As regards this clone: Its antigen is as yet unknown.

Intraepithelial and lamina propria lymphocytes were freed from processed graft tissue. The CDR3 covers 15 residues. Germline CDR1 SGHVS, CDR2 FNYEAQ. The junction had 9 bases not matched to a gene; V was cut back by 8 bases and J by 4 bases. TCRdb keeps only in-frame clones here, not all; method: immunoSEQ multiplex PCR. The sample records about 60,000 clones, roughly 90% being singletons. This TCR derives from a human patient who received an intestinal transplant, so some T cells may come from the graft donor. The chain links TRBV7-6 to TRBJ2-5; TRBD2 agrees at 11 bases. The source was ileum tissue, collected around 350 days after transplant. CDR3 nucleotide sequence: TGTGCCAGCGGGCTAGCGGGGGGCCTTGGAGAGACCCAGTACTTC. Residues: CASGLAGGLGETQYF.